This passage covers 18 T cell receptor beta chains from one sample sequenced in a study of blood T cells in healthy people across ages. A J-beta primer mix and a sample-barcoded 5' primer were used in a second PCR of about 7 to 12 cycles. One entry per CDR3 protein, called by TCRdb with MiXCR from the 5' RACE reads. The sample comprises 1 million to 1.2 million distinct CDR3 sequences, approximately 38% of which are singletons, and over 10% rests with the top ten. The specimen was blood. The receptor set was obtained from a young man in good health.

V usage is TRBV4-2 and J usage is TRBJ1-2; D unclear. V was trimmed by 0 bases and J by 0 bases, leaving 14 bases between them. The germline V gene encodes CDR1 LGHNA and CDR2 YNFKEQ. There are 17 residues in the CDR3. As DNA, the CDR3 is TGTGCCAGCAGCCAAGACGCACCCATGGCACCTAACTATGGCTACACCTTC. This encodes CASSQDAPMAPNYGYTF.

The chain employs TRBV7-9 and TRBJ1-1; 7 bases align to TRBD1. Trimming cost V 3 bases and J 8 bases; bases outside gene matches: 18. Germline CDR1 reads SEHNR; CDR2 reads FQNEAQ (reference sequence). CDR3 size: 17 residues. The CDR3 bases are TGTGCCAGCAGCTTTAGTAAGGGGGAAGGGGGCTGGCGGGAAGCTTTCTTT. Amino acids: CASSFSKGEGGWREAFF. The whole variable domain, remainder taken from reference TRBV7-9 and TRBJ1-1, is DTGVSQNPRHKITKRGQNVTFRCDPISEHNRLYWYRQTLGQGPEFLTYFQNEAQLEKSRLLSDRFSAERPKGSFSTLEIQRTEQGDSAMYLCASSFSKGEGGWREAFFGQGTRLTVV.

The table lists this clonotype with a few counts. One end of the junction is discordant with germline, which a read error may explain. The rearrangement links TRBV4-1 to TRBJ2-3, with TRBD2 as a possible D gene (5 bases). The CDR3 runs 15 residues. Germline CDR1 reads MGHRA; CDR2 reads YSYEKL. CDR3 DNA sequence: TGCGCCGGCAGCCAAGTCCGGGGTAGCACAGATACGCAGTATTTT. Encoded protein: CAGSQVRGSTDTQYF.

The CDR3 DNA sequence: TGTGCCAGCAGTTACGGCCCAGGCTTTTTGAACACTGAAGCTTTCTTT. Its protein is CASSYGPGFLNTEAFF. This rearrangement joins TRBV6-5 to TRBJ1-1; D call uncertain. Germline CDR1 is MNHEY and CDR2 is SVGAGI. The CDR3 spans 16 residues. The V end lost 2 bases, the J end lost 0 bases, and 13 bases lay between the germline ends.

The CDR3 is CASSLGGPENTGELFF. CDR3 sequence (DNA): TGTGCCAGCAGCTTAGGGGGTCCCGAGAACACCGGGGAGCTGTTTTTT. The chain couples TRBV7-9 to TRBJ2-2; D unclear. Germline V CDR1 and CDR2: SEHNR, FQNEAQ (reference sequence). This CDR3 contains 16 residues. V dropped 1 base and J dropped 1 base, with 10 bases sitting between them.

For this clonotype: A much larger clone sits a single nucleotide away, making a read error possible. The chain joins TRBV28 to TRBJ2-1, with TRBD2 matching 8 bases. The CDR3 spans 15 residues. CDR1 MDHEN and CDR2 SYDVKM come from the germline V gene. The CDR3 bases are TGTGCCAGCAGTTTAGTAGCGGGGATATACAAGGAGCAGTTCTTC. Amino acids: CASSLVAGIYKEQFF. Filled out from reference TRBV28 and TRBJ2-1, the complete variable domain reads DVKVTQSSRYLVKRTGEKVFLECVQDMDHENMFWYRQDPGLGLRLIYFSYDVKMKEKGDIPEGYSVSREKKERFSLILESASTNQTSMYLCASSLVAGIYKEQFFGPGTRLTVL.

The chain joins TRBV4-1 to TRBJ1-1; D is possibly TRBD1 (5 bases). The CDR3 is made up of 17 amino acids. With 2 bases removed from V and 0 bases from J, the gap between germline ends came to 16 bases. Germline loops: CDR1 MGHRA, CDR2 YSYEKL. The CDR3 sequence is CASSQTMIRGMNTEAFF. CDR3 DNA: TGCGCCAGCAGCCAAACAATGATTCGGGGCATGAACACTGAAGCTTTCTTT.

The V and J genes are TRBV7-6 and TRBJ2-5; D is unresolved. This CDR3 contains 14 residues. The germline V gene encodes CDR1 SGHVS and CDR2 FNYEAQ. With 5 bases removed from V and 1 base from J, the gap between germline ends came to 11 bases. The CDR3 is CASSQSYLQETQYF. The CDR3 coding sequence is TGTGCCAGCAGCCAGTCATACCTCCAAGAGACCCAGTACTTC.

This clonotype was picked up a small number of times. The chain is built from TRBV6-2 or TRBV6-3 and TRBJ1-5; no firm D call. V lost 1 base, J lost 8 bases, and 9 bases lay in between. The CDR3 covers 13 residues. The germline V gene encodes CDR1 MNHEY and CDR2 SVGEGT. Here the CDR3 DNA reads TGTGCCAGCAGTTACTATAGCGGCAAGCCCCAGCATTTT. Amino acid sequence: CASSYYSGKPQHF.

This clonotype turned up a few times. The genes are TRBV4-3 and TRBJ2-7, with a weak D call TRBD2 (6 bases). Per the germline V gene, CDR1 is LGHNA and CDR2 is YSLEER. This CDR3 spans 13 amino acids. Trimming cost V 5 bases and J 3 bases, with 11 bases left between them. In DNA, the CDR3 is TGCGCCAGCAGCAAGGGGACTCTCTACGAGCAGTACTTC. Encoded protein: CASSKGTLYEQYF.

The sample holds a few counts of this clonotype. V gene TRBV6-5 combines with J gene TRBJ1-5; D is unresolved. Per the germline V gene, CDR1 is MNHEY and CDR2 is SVGAGI. This CDR3 region has 15 residues. V was cut by 6 bases and J by 3 bases, with 15 bases left in between. The CDR3 loop is CASSVGFGNNQPQHF. The CDR3 DNA reads as TGTGCCAGCAGCGTCGGATTTGGGAACAATCAGCCCCAGCATTTT.

Comments on this clonotype: One end of the junction varies from germline; a read error may be responsible. This rearrangement joins TRBV6-1 to TRBJ1-2; no clear D gene. This CDR3 comprises 15 residues. Germline values: CDR1 MNHNS, CDR2 SASEGT. DNA of the CDR3: TGTGCCAGCACTGAAGGCGCTGCTCCTAACTATGGCTACACCTTC. This translates into CASTEGAAPNYGYTF.

This chain joins TRBV20-1 and TRBJ1-1; 7 positions agree with TRBD1. Germline assignment: CDR1 DFQATT and CDR2 SNEGSKA (reference sequence). This CDR3 contains 15 residues. The junction had 12 bases not matched to a gene; V was cut back by 3 bases and J by 5 bases. The CDR3 spells CSARPTTGRLTEAFF. The CDR3 DNA reads as TGCAGTGCTAGGCCGACGACAGGGAGGCTTACTGAAGCTTTCTTT.

The chain is built from TRBV10-3 and TRBJ1-2; 8 positions agree with TRBD1. Germline CDR1 reads ENHRY; CDR2 reads SYGVKD. CDR3 length equals 13 residues. V shed 3 bases and J 9 bases; nucleotides not matched to a gene: 6. The CDR3 is CAISDRQGRSYTF. CDR3 bases: TGTGCCATCAGTGACCGACAGGGGAGAAGCTACACCTTC.

Only a few counts were recorded for this clonotype. This chain links TRBV9 with TRBJ2-1; 11 nucleotides line up with TRBD2. This CDR3 has 16 amino acids. CDR1 SGDLS and CDR2 YYNGEE come from the germline V gene. The J segment lost 8 bases and the V segment lost 2 bases, leaving 9 bases of the junction unmatched. CDR3 sequence (DNA): TGTGCCAGCAGCGTCCCCTTAGCGGGGGGGGCCGATGAGCAGTTCTTC. Its protein product is CASSVPLAGGADEQFF.

The chain employs TRBV20-1 and TRBJ1-1; D unresolved. The CDR3 runs 13 residues. V was shortened by 6 bases and J by 0 bases, with 11 bases between the two germline ends. Germline-derived CDR1 and CDR2 are DFQATT and SNEGSKA (reference sequence). The CDR3 sequence is CSAGTVLNTEAFF. CDR3 coding DNA: TGCAGTGCAGGCACAGTCTTGAACACTGAAGCTTTCTTT.

In this sample, this clonotype turned up a few times. The J gene is TRBJ1-6, the V gene TRBV5-4; D may be TRBD1 (5 bases). The CDR3 extends over 14 amino acids. V gave up 3 bases and J gave up 8 bases, with 12 bases separating them. CDR1 and CDR2 from the germline V gene are SGHNT and YYREEE (reference sequence). The DNA for the CDR3 is TGTGCCAGCAGCTATGACACCAGGGATTCACCCCTCCACTTT. As protein: CASSYDTRDSPLHF.

There are a few counts of this clonotype. V usage is TRBV12-3 or TRBV12-4 and J usage is TRBJ1-4, with D unresolved. There are 16 residues in the CDR3. Trimming left V 5 bases short and J 0 bases short, with 13 bases between. DNA of the CDR3: TGTGCCAGCAGTGGGCTAAGCCCCTCAACTAATGAAAAACTGTTTTTT. Its translation: CASSGLSPSTNEKLFF.